This T cell receptor (beta chain) originates from a study of CD8 T cells in Susac syndrome. Remarks on this clonotype: It is unclear where the CDR3 begins or ends on the DNA, so no DNA is shown, and the CDR3 is as TCRdb lists it.

The study sequenced TCR beta in blood CD8+ and CD4+ T cells. Isolation of CD8+ and CD4+ T cells was performed negatively, whereas enrichment of TEMRA cells was done by FACS. The RNA input was 0.5 to 1 ug, and it was reverse transcribed with random hexamers. Amplification of TCR beta CDR3 was carried out by immunoSEQ multiplex PCR, which covered 54 Vbeta and 13 Jbeta segments. One entry per CDR3 protein, called by TCRdb with MiXCR from the immunoSEQ multiplex PCR reads. The table shows 100,000 to 150,000 distinct CDR3 sequences, with about 96% occurring only once. The sample was CD4+ T cells from PBMCs. The sequence derives from a human donor in good health.

The CDR3 spells CSVAVGANTEASF. V gene TRBV29-1 combines with J gene TRBJ1-1. The length of the CDR3 is 13 amino acids, counting both ends. From germline, CDR1 is SQVTM and CDR2 ANQGSEA.